The 20 T cell receptor beta chains below were found in one sample sequenced in a study of Graves' ophthalmopathy and Graves' hyperthyroidism. The study amplified TCR beta CDR3 regions using RNA transcripts. Investigators did first-round RT-PCR with HTBI primers, then second-round multiplex PCR. TCRdb re-analysed the multiplex PCR reads in MiXCR, keeping a single row per CDR3 protein. The sample lists over a million distinct CDR3 sequences; about 36% were seen once. Sequencing was carried out using peripheral blood or thyroid tissue (not recorded which). Receptors originate from an adult man with Graves' hyperthyroidism.

This clonotype was seen a handful of times. This clone may be a read error of a much larger clone one base away. This rearrangement joins TRBV10-3 to TRBJ1-1, with TRBD1 matching 8 bases. CDR3 length: 15 residues. The germline V gene has CDR1 ENHRY and CDR2 SYGVKD. The CDR3 loop is CAVSESGQVRTEAFF. In nucleotides, the CDR3 is TGTGCCGTCAGTGAGTCGGGACAGGTACGGACTGAAGCTTTCTTT.

This clonotype was seen many times. V is TRBV7-9 and J is TRBJ2-6, with 14 bases fitting TRBD2. Trimming removed 3 bases from V and 2 bases from J; junction bases left unmatched: 0. Looked up from germline, CDR1 is SEHNR and CDR2 is FQNEAQ (reference sequence). The length of the CDR3 is 17 residues. The CDR3 here is CASSLGLAGAGANVLTF. The DNA for the CDR3 is TGTGCCAGCAGCTTGGGACTAGCGGGAGCTGGGGCCAACGTCCTGACTTTC.

This rearrangement joins TRBV7-2 to TRBJ2-5, with D possibly matching TRBD1 (5 bases). CDR1 is SGHTA, CDR2 FQGNSA, per germline. The V end lost 3 bases, the J end lost 7 bases, and 12 bases lay between the germline ends. This CDR3 region has 13 residues. The CDR3 DNA is TGTGCCAGCAGCTTGGTACCTACAGGGACCCAGTACTTC. It translates to CASSLVPTGTQYF.

At least ten counts were recorded for this clonotype. The chain employs TRBV15 and TRBJ1-2, with D tentatively TRBD1 (5 bases). From germline, CDR1 is LNHNV and CDR2 YYDKDF (reference sequence). The ends were cut back, 5 bases at V and 0 bases at J, with 13 bases in the middle. This CDR3 comprises 15 residues. The CDR3 sequence: CATSGELQANYGYTF. CDR3 bases: TGTGCCACCAGCGGGGAACTACAGGCTAACTATGGCTACACCTTC.

In this sample, this clonotype turned up many times. CDR3 region: CASQLTSSNQPQHF. CDR3 sequence (DNA): TGTGCCAGTCAACTGACGTCCTCCAATCAGCCCCAGCATTTT. This sequence joins TRBV7-2 and TRBJ1-5; no reliable D call. Germline loops: CDR1 SGHTA, CDR2 FQGNSA. Deletions cut 9 bases from V and 3 bases from J, with 15 bases between. This CDR3 has 14 amino acids.

On this clonotype itself: At one end the junction does not follow the germline gene, possibly because of a read error. V is TRBV10-3 and J is TRBJ2-2, with TRBD1 matching 7 bases. Germline CDR1 and CDR2: ENHRY and SYGVKD. The CDR3 consists of 15 residues. DNA of the CDR3: TGTGCCAGCAGTGGGTTAGGGGGCGGCACCGGGGAGCTGTTTTTT. Amino acid sequence: CASSGLGGGTGELFF.

This clonotype was recorded at least ten times. The chain employs TRBV19 and TRBJ1-5; the match to TRBD1 covers 9 bases. Trimming at V came to 5 bases and at J to 7 bases, leaving 6 bases not matched to a gene. This CDR3 is built from 14 residues. Germline loops: CDR1 LNHDA, CDR2 SQIVND (reference sequence). In DNA form, the CDR3 reads TGTGCCAGTAGTGAGACAGGGGGACGGCAGCCCCAGCATTTT. Protein sequence: CASSETGGRQPQHF.

This clonotype was counted at least ten times. This chain uses TRBV2 with TRBJ2-7, with 8 positions matching TRBD2. V dropped 2 bases and J dropped 0; count of bases not matched to a gene: 3. The CDR3 length is 15 residues. Germline V gene data show CDR1 as SNHLY and CDR2 as FYNNEI. CDR3 DNA: TGTGCCAGCAGTGAACGTAGCGGGATCTCCTACGAGCAGTACTTC. Residues: CASSERSGISYEQYF.

The rearrangement links TRBV12-3 or TRBV12-4 to TRBJ1-1; the D gene is possibly TRBD1 (5 bases). This CDR3 comprises 12 residues. The V and J ends lost 1 base and 11 bases respectively, with 11 bases between them. Here the CDR3 DNA reads TGTGCCAGCAGTTTAGAACAGGTTGGGGCTTTCTTT. It specifies CASSLEQVGAFF.

The chain has TRBV2 and TRBJ2-7; D possibly corresponds to TRBD1 (6 bases). Germline CDR1 and CDR2: SNHLY and FYNNEI. This CDR3 is 12 amino acids long. V was trimmed by 4 bases and J by 6 bases, leaving 10 bases between them. The CDR3 spells CASSATGCEQYF. The CDR3 nucleotides read TGTGCCAGCAGTGCAACAGGGTGCGAGCAGTACTTC.

This chain uses TRBV27 with TRBJ1-6, with a tentative D call TRBD1 (6 bases). Germline V gene lookup returns CDR1 MNHEY and CDR2 SMNVEV (reference sequence). V was clipped by 5 bases and J by 11 bases, with 13 bases between them. The length of the CDR3 is 13 residues. CDR3 amino acids: CASSPQGLAPLHF. Written as DNA, the CDR3 is TGTGCCAGCAGTCCACAGGGTTTGGCACCCCTCCACTTT.

The chain recombines TRBV6-6 with TRBJ2-2; D might be TRBD2 (6 bases). V lost 8 bases to trimming and J lost 4 bases, with 20 bases between them. This CDR3 contains 16 residues. CDR1 is MNHNY, CDR2 SVGAGI, per germline (reference sequence). The CDR3 DNA is TGTGCCAGCGCCGCGAAGGAGGGAGATGGCACCGGGGAGCTGTTTTTT. Translating it yields CASAAKEGDGTGELFF.

This clonotype was counted ten times or more. The V and J genes are TRBV20-1 and TRBJ1-3; D possibly corresponds to TRBD1 (5 bases). V lost 1 base and J lost 0, with 10 bases in between. The CDR3 has 15 residues. In germline, CDR1 is DFQATT, CDR2 SNEGSKA (reference sequence). For the CDR3, the DNA is TGCAGTGCTAGAGGGGACCTACGCTCTGGAAACACCATATATTTT. Translation: CSARGDLRSGNTIYF.

The V gene is TRBV11-2, the J gene TRBJ1-6; 7 bases line up with TRBD1. This CDR3 has 15 amino acids. V dropped 0 bases and J dropped 8; count of bases not matched to a gene: 4. The germline V gene encodes CDR1 SGHAT and CDR2 FQNNGV. CDR3 residues: CASSLEAGGDSPLHF. The CDR3 nucleotides are TGTGCCAGCAGCTTAGAGGCAGGGGGGGATTCACCCCTCCACTTT.

The V gene is TRBV2, the J gene TRBJ1-1; D unclear. Per germline, CDR1 SNHLY and CDR2 FYNNEI. This CDR3 contains 15 residues. Trimming left V 6 bases short and J 8 bases short, with 22 bases between. CDR3 DNA: TGTGCCAGCAGCTATCCCCCCCCTATCGGACCCGAAGCTTTCTTT. This encodes CASSYPPPIGPEAFF.

This clonotype has at least ten counts. This sequence joins TRBV5-5 and TRBJ2-7; no definite D call. The CDR3 spans 15 residues. Trimming shortened V by 0 bases and J by 6 bases, and 16 bases separated the two germline ends. The V gene's germline CDR1 is SGHKS and CDR2 YYEKEE (reference sequence). Written as DNA, the CDR3 is TGTGCCAGCAGCTTGGCGGCTCAGGCCTTAGGCGAGCAGTACTTC. It yields the protein CASSLAAQALGEQYF.

With regard to this clonotype: This may come from a read error, since a much larger clone is one base off. The chain is built from TRBV2 and TRBJ2-7; D unclear. From germline, CDR1 is SNHLY and CDR2 FYNNEI. The CDR3 is 14 residues long. CDR3 DNA sequence: TGTGCCGGCAGTGTCGTAGTCGGTACCTACGAGCAGTACTTC. Translation gives CAGSVVVGTYEQYF.

This clonotype appeared many times. The chain uses TRBV2 and TRBJ2-7; perhaps TRBD2 as D (6 bases). CDR1 SNHLY and CDR2 FYNNEI come from the germline V gene. Trimming removed 7 bases at V and 4 bases at J, with 20 bases between. The CDR3 consists of 15 residues. The chain's CDR3 is CASTGGFGSRYEQYF. CDR3 bases: TGTGCCAGCACCGGAGGATTCGGGAGTCGGTACGAGCAGTACTTC.

CDR3 nucleotides: TGTGCCAGCAGCTTGCAGGACAGGGATGGGGCCTCCTACGAGCAGTACTTC. Its translation is CASSLQDRDGASYEQYF. This chain connects TRBV2 to TRBJ2-7, with 8 nucleotides matching TRBD1. This CDR3 is 17 amino acids long. The germline V gene encodes CDR1 SNHLY and CDR2 FYNNEI. Trimming removed 6 bases from V and 0 bases from J; junction bases left unmatched: 13. Filled out from reference TRBV2 and TRBJ2-7, the complete variable domain reads EPEVTQTPSHQVTQMGQEVILRCVPISNHLYFYWYRQILGQKVEFLVSFYNNEISEKSEIFDDQFSVERPDGSNFTLKIRSTKLEDSAMYFCASSLQDRDGASYEQYFGPGTRLTVT.

This clonotype was found many times. The chain joins TRBV9 to TRBJ1-3; the D is unclear. V lost 0 bases to trimming and J lost 0 bases, with 7 bases between them. CDR3 length: 15 residues. Germline lookup yields CDR1 SGDLS and CDR2 YYNGEE. CDR3 nucleotides: TGTGCCAGCAGCGTAGAGGGTCGCTCTGGAAACACCATATATTTT. This translates into CASSVEGRSGNTIYF.